This record covers a single T cell receptor (beta chain). The sample is drawn from a study of blood T cell repertoires in COVID-19. Clones were read by immunoSEQ multiplex PCR, and TCRdb kept only the in-frame ones, dropping some. The table includes over 200,000 clones, 86% detected once. Germline V CDR1 and CDR2: KGHSH, LQKENI. The CDR3 has 14 residues. Deletions cut 3 bases from V and 6 bases from J, with 12 bases between. The sequenced material came from peripheral blood. The origin of this receptor is a man in his fifties with COVID-19, enrolled during active disease. The V and J genes are TRBV18 and TRBJ2-1; unclear D gene. CDR3 in DNA: TGTGCCAGCTCACCTAAAATAGCTCTCAATGAGCAGTTCTTC. Residues: CASSPKIALNEQFF.